Listed here is a single TCR beta chain. By share, this clone ranks as medium-sized (0.01 to 0.1%). The clone's antigen remains unknown. Base-call qualities are not available, and no considerably larger clone is one nucleotide away. The library was produced with the immunoSEQ multiplex PCR assay. Under the source paper's analysis protocol: Clonotype sharing between paired CSF and blood samples was expressed as the percentage of total CSF clonotypes also found in blood. The source is immuneACCESS, and TCRdb retained only in-frame sequences with V and J called. Part of the clones is not carried over; for the studies checked, unresolved V genes explain less than half of this, and the remainder is unexplained. The DNA gave D and trimming, while V, J and clone size come from that table. This sample holds approximately 780 clones; around 18% were observed only once. The ten largest make up about 10% of the sample.

Cerebrospinal fluid T cells from patients were expanded in vitro, after which CD4+ or CD8+ T cells were sorted for TCR Vbeta sequencing. The sample is drawn from a study of T cells in narcolepsy listed by TCRdb under 2018. Describing the broader study: Healthy control donors were enrolled in the study alongside patients who had narcolepsy type 1 or type 2 (NT1, NT2). Autoreactive T cells targeting hypocretin neuron self-antigens (hypocretin, TRIB2) were sought in narcolepsy patients, and TCR Vbeta sequencing was used to track clonotypes in blood and CSF. What the authors observed across the whole study: Autoreactive clonotypes were reported to be detected serially in the blood of the same patients and of different patients, but not in the blood of healthy controls. In plots comparing CSF and blood CD4+ T cell clonotypes from the same patient, HCRT-specific and TRIB2-specific autoreactive clonotypes were highlighted.

CDR1 SGHRS and CDR2 YFSETQ were looked up in the germline V gene. From the cysteine through the phenylalanine, the CDR3 covers 16 amino acids. Left in the record is the CDR3 DNA by itself, 48 bases read in frame from the first base. V is cut by 0 bases and J by 3 bases, and the space between the germline ends is 14 bases. The sequencing sample was made of cultured CD4+ T cells from cerebrospinal fluid. The chain was built from TRBV5-1 and TRBJ2-3; TRBD1 is perhaps the D gene, given 5 matching bases. This receptor was identified in a human donor with narcolepsy. CDR3 region: CASSLGMGQGTDTQYF. The DNA sequence is as follows: TGCGCCAGCAGCTTGGGTATGGGGCAGGGAACAGATACGCAGTATTTT.